Shown below are 28 T cell receptor beta chains from a single sample sequenced in a study of sequential checkpoint blockade in melanoma (dated by TCRdb to the late 2010s). In light of the paper, this sample's treatment or condition label describes: randomized to nivolumab then ipilimumab (arm A) or the reverse (arm B). Libraries were prepared through the immunoSEQ multiplex PCR assay. In TCRdb, the immuneACCESS table is reduced to in-frame sequences with V and J assigned. These tables do not hold every clone; where another copy was compared, an unresolved V gene accounts for under half, and the others remain unexplained. Here the sample has under 2,000 clones; roughly 25% occur a single time. The leading ten clones occupy approximately 12% of the sample. The starting material was tumor tissue (inferred from file names), obtained from a patient given nivolumab and ipilimumab in sequence. The source is a human donor with melanoma.

This clone was picked up a small number of times. V is TRBV11-3 and J is TRBJ2-3; D gene unclear. This CDR3 has 15 residues. From germline, CDR1 is SGHNT and CDR2 YENEEA. Trimming took 5 bases from V and 0 from J, leaving 12 bases between them. CDR3 sequence reads: CASSEALLSTDTQYF. In DNA, the CDR3 is TGTGCCAGCAGCGAGGCGCTTCTGAGCACAGATACGCAGTATTTT.

This clone has a handful of counts. The chain combines TRBV23-1 with TRBJ1-4; D might be TRBD1 (5 bases). TRBV23-1 is an ORF; its function is uncertain. This CDR3 is 15 amino acids long. With 4 bases removed from V and 10 bases from J, the gap between germline ends came to 19 bases. Here the CDR3 DNA reads TGCGCCAGCAGTCTGAACGACAGTGCTTATGGAAAACTGTTTTTT. Its translation: CASSLNDSAYGKLFF.

The chain has TRBV14 and TRBJ1-3; D may be TRBD1 (6 bases). Germline V gene sequence: CDR1 SGHDN, CDR2 FVKESK. Between the trimmed V and J ends, which lost 5 bases and 2 bases, there was a span of 16 bases. CDR3 size: 16 residues. The CDR3 region is CASSSNTGSPGNTIYF. The CDR3 DNA follows: TGTGCCAGCAGCTCGAATACAGGGTCCCCTGGAAACACCATATATTTT.

This clone was found once. The J gene is TRBJ1-5, the V gene TRBV19; TRBD1 matches at 8 bases. With V trimmed by 3 bases and J by 6 bases, 10 bases remained unmatched. Germline V CDR1 and CDR2: LNHDA, SQIVND (reference sequence). The CDR3 is 16 residues long. The CDR3 DNA is TGTGCCAGTAGTATGGAAACAGGGGGAAGCGGTCAGCCCCAGCATTTT. This encodes CASSMETGGSGQPQHF.

This clone has a handful of counts. J is TRBJ2-2 and V is TRBV6-8; D perhaps matches TRBD2 (5 bases). In germline, CDR1 is MNHGY, CDR2 SAAAGT. V lost 2 bases and J lost 5, with 15 bases in between. The CDR3 has 16 residues. The CDR3 region is CASSYPTSTRTGELFF. The CDR3 nucleotides are TGTGCCAGCAGTTACCCGACTTCAACTAGGACCGGGGAGCTGTTTTTT.

This clone was counted only a few times. The rearrangement joins TRBV10-3 to TRBJ1-5; TRBD1 aligns across 8 bases. CDR1 and CDR2 from the germline V gene are ENHRY and SYGVKD. Losses at the gene ends were 9 bases for V and 0 bases for J; bases not matched to a gene: 4. The CDR3 consists of 14 residues. CDR3 in amino acids: CAMGDRYSNQPQHF. The DNA for the CDR3 is TGTGCCATGGGGGACAGGTATAGCAATCAGCCCCAGCATTTT.

The chain carries TRBV28 and TRBJ1-5, with D possibly TRBD1 on 5 matching bases. This CDR3 comprises 16 residues. The V gene lost 5 bases and the J gene lost 0 bases, with 14 bases spanning the gap. Per the germline V gene, CDR1 is MDHEN and CDR2 is SYDVKM. The CDR3 loop reads CASSAQTVYSNQPQHF. In DNA form, the CDR3 reads TGTGCCAGCAGTGCCCAGACAGTTTATAGCAATCAGCCCCAGCATTTT.

By share, this clone counts as medium-sized. The chain carries TRBV6-8 and TRBJ2-7; D not certain. The CDR3 consists of 15 residues. Trimming left V 5 bases short and J 9 bases short, with 23 bases between. The V gene's germline CDR1 is MNHGY and CDR2 SAAAGT. CDR3 residues: CASSVAFGGSVGQYF. The CDR3 DNA sequence: TGTGCCAGCAGTGTGGCGTTTGGCGGATCCGTGGGGCAGTACTTC.

The chain employs TRBV6-7 and TRBJ2-3; possible D gene TRBD2, 5 bases. TRBV6-7 is assigned to the ORF class and has an uncertain function. CDR3 length: 15 residues. V was clipped by 7 bases and J by 4 bases, with 18 bases between them. Here the CDR3 DNA reads TGTGCCAGCACCGAGGGAGCTAAGGTGGCAGATACGCAGTATTTT. It is translated as CASTEGAKVADTQYF.

V and J are TRBV18 and TRBJ1-2; D may be TRBD1 (5 bases). Germline-derived CDR1 and CDR2 are KGHSH and LQKENI. The CDR3 has 13 amino acids. V was cut by 3 bases and J by 6 bases, with 11 bases left in between. DNA for the CDR3: TGTGCCAGCTCACCCGCGGGGGAGAATGGCTACACCTTC. Its protein product is CASSPAGENGYTF.

V gene TRBV19 combines with J gene TRBJ1-5; tentative D call: TRBD1 (5 bases). This CDR3 region has 16 residues. Germline lookup yields CDR1 LNHDA and CDR2 SQIVND (reference sequence). With 2 bases removed from V and 3 bases from J, the gap between germline ends came to 14 bases. The CDR3 DNA reads TGTGCCAGTAGTATATCCCGGGGGGGAGACAATCAGCCCCAGCATTTT. Translation: CASSISRGGDNQPQHF.

The CDR3 reads CASSVSTGAEARELFF. Written as DNA, the CDR3 is TGTGCCAGCAGCGTTTCTACAGGGGCTGAAGCTAGGGAGCTGTTTTTT. The genes are TRBV9 and TRBJ2-2; TRBD1 matches 7 bases. The V gene end was trimmed by 2 bases and the J gene end by 9 bases; junction bases not matched to a gene: 13. CDR1 and CDR2 (germline): SGDLS, YYNGEE. There are 16 residues in the CDR3.

This rearrangement joins TRBV11-3 to TRBJ2-3; 8 bases match TRBD2. V shed 3 bases and J 4 bases; nucleotides not matched to a gene: 12. This CDR3 is built from 17 residues. CDR1 is SGHNT and CDR2 is YENEEA in the germline V gene. CDR3 nucleotides: TGTGCCAGCAGCTTCTACACTAGCGGTTCAAAGTCAGATACGCAGTATTTT. This encodes CASSFYTSGSKSDTQYF. The variable domain in full, with the rest retrieved from reference TRBV11-3 and TRBJ2-3, is EAGVVQSPRYKIIEKKQPVAFWCNPISGHNTLYWYLQNLGQGPELLIRYENEEAVDDSQLPKDRFSAERLKGVDSTLKIQPAELGDSAVYLCASSFYTSGSKSDTQYFGPGTRLTVL.

This clone is judged medium-sized. V and J are TRBV11-3 and TRBJ2-2, with TRBD2 as a possible D gene (6 bases). There are 15 residues in the CDR3. Germline CDR1 and CDR2: SGHNT and YENEEA. The ends were cut back, 3 bases at V and 8 bases at J, with 16 bases in the middle. CDR3: CASSLNRLEAGELFF. The CDR3 region has the DNA TGTGCCAGCAGCTTGAACCGACTAGAAGCGGGGGAGCTGTTTTTT.

This clone was seen only a few times. The rearrangement links TRBV11-3 to TRBJ2-7; D may be TRBD2 (5 bases). Germline values: CDR1 SGHNT, CDR2 YENEEA. Trimming left V 4 bases short and J 3 bases short, with 13 bases between. The CDR3 length is 14 residues. The CDR3 here is CASSSAGSNYEQYF. In DNA, the CDR3 is TGTGCCAGCAGCTCCGCGGGCAGCAACTACGAGCAGTACTTC. Using reference TRBV11-3 and TRBJ2-7 for the parts outside the CDR3, the full variable domain is EAGVVQSPRYKIIEKKQPVAFWCNPISGHNTLYWYLQNLGQGPELLIRYENEEAVDDSQLPKDRFSAERLKGVDSTLKIQPAELGDSAVYLCASSSAGSNYEQYFGPGTRLTVT.

This clone was seen more than once but under ten times. The rearrangement uses TRBV28 and TRBJ1-2; no firm D call. The CDR3 has 14 residues. From germline, CDR1 is MDHEN and CDR2 SYDVKM. The V gene lost 6 bases and the J gene lost 0 bases, with 11 bases spanning the gap. In nucleotides, the CDR3 is TGTGCCAGCAGCCTATACACAGCTAACTATGGCTACACCTTC. Translation: CASSLYTANYGYTF.

This clone was observed a handful of times. The chain combines TRBV28 with TRBJ1-4; 7 nucleotides agree with TRBD1. Germline-derived CDR1 and CDR2 are MDHEN and SYDVKM. V lost 6 bases and J lost 4; bases outside the gene matches: 5. The length of the CDR3 is 14 residues. Here the CDR3 reads CASRRRQGNEKLFF. DNA of the CDR3: TGTGCCAGCAGACGAAGACAGGGTAATGAAAAACTGTTTTTT.

The V gene is TRBV29-1, the J gene TRBJ1-2; TRBD1 aligns across 8 bases. Looked up from germline, CDR1 is SQVTM and CDR2 is ANQGSEA. CDR3 size: 13 residues. V trimming: 7 bases; J trimming: 4 bases; junction bases outside the gene matches: 8. As DNA, the CDR3 is TGCAGCGCTTTGGGACAGGCCCCCTATGGCTACACCTTC. Residues: CSALGQAPYGYTF.

In its sample, this clone was seen a few times. CDR3 nucleotides: TGTGCCAGCAGTGGGGGCGAAGAGGGCGGAGAGACCCAGTACTTC. Encoded protein: CASSGGEEGGETQYF. V is TRBV6-8 and J is TRBJ2-5; weak D call: TRBD1 (6 bases). This CDR3 is 15 amino acids long. Trimming removed 5 bases at V and 4 bases at J, with 17 bases between. Germline lookup yields CDR1 MNHGY and CDR2 SAAAGT.

The rearrangement uses TRBV11-3 and TRBJ2-3; the D gene could be TRBD1 or TRBD2 (5 bases each). V gave up 1 base and J gave up 4 bases, with 12 bases separating them. The CDR3 extends over 15 amino acids. Germline V gives CDR1 SGHNT, CDR2 YENEEA. The CDR3 region has the DNA TGTGCCAGCAGCTTAGTTGGGGGATCCTCAGATACGCAGTATTTT. Protein: CASSLVGGSSDTQYF.

The rearrangement joins TRBV15 to TRBJ1-6; D is unclear. Trimming cost V 3 bases and J 6 bases, with 9 bases left between them. Germline CDR1 is LNHNV and CDR2 is YYDKDF (reference sequence). This CDR3 spans 14 amino acids. The CDR3 coding sequence is TGTGCCACCAGCAGGGGAGCCGGTAATTCACCCCTCCACTTT. As protein: CATSRGAGNSPLHF.

This clone was seen a few times. The rearrangement uses TRBV5-1 and TRBJ1-1, with D hard to call. The CDR3 has 16 residues. Between the trimmed V and J ends, which lost 6 bases and 1 base, there was a span of 19 bases. The V gene's germline CDR1 is SGHRS and CDR2 YFSETQ. The CDR3 here is CASTNGVLTTNTEAFF. Here the CDR3 DNA reads TGCGCCAGCACAAATGGGGTCCTTACGACGAACACTGAAGCTTTCTTT.

The J gene is TRBJ2-4, the V gene TRBV19; the match to TRBD1 covers 7 bases. The CDR3 totals 18 residues. Germline V gene lookup returns CDR1 LNHDA and CDR2 SQIVND (reference sequence). Losses at the gene ends were 6 bases for V and 0 bases for J; bases not matched to a gene: 14. This chain's CDR3 is CASRDTKIGGLAKNIQYF. The DNA of the CDR3 is TGTGCCAGTAGAGACACCAAAATAGGGGGCCTAGCCAAAAACATTCAGTACTTC. The full variable domain, in which reference TRBV19 and TRBJ2-4 provide the parts outside the CDR3, is DGGITQSPKYLFRKEGQNVTLSCEQNLNHDAMYWYRQDPGQGLRLIYYSQIVNDFQKGDIAEGYSVSREKKESFPLTVTSAQKNPTAFYLCASRDTKIGGLAKNIQYFGAGTRLSVL.

The CDR3 loop reads CASSLDPGQESPLHF. The CDR3 DNA reads TGTGCCAGCAGCTTAGATCCGGGACAGGAGTCACCCCTCCACTTT. The chain has TRBV11-3 and TRBJ1-6; 8 bases are shared with TRBD1. J gave up 10 bases and V 0 bases, and 5 bases lay outside the gene matches. CDR1 SGHNT and CDR2 YENEEA come from the germline V gene. This CDR3 region has 15 residues.

This clone is categorized as large. The DNA of the CDR3 is TGTGCCAGCAGCCCCGGGGGCTGGGGCTACACCTTC. Translation: CASSPGGWGYTF. The rearrangement joins TRBV28 to TRBJ1-2; D might be TRBD1 (6 bases). The V gene lost 6 bases and the J gene lost 8 bases, with 13 bases spanning the gap. Germline assignment: CDR1 MDHEN and CDR2 SYDVKM. The CDR3 has 12 amino acids.

This clone was counted only a few times. J is TRBJ2-2 and V is TRBV11-3, with D hard to call. There are 14 residues in the CDR3. Germline V gives CDR1 SGHNT, CDR2 YENEEA. The V end lost 5 bases, the J end lost 0 bases, and 7 bases lay between the germline ends. CDR3 amino acids: CASSRTANTGELFF. The CDR3 nucleotides are TGTGCCAGCAGCCGGACGGCGAACACCGGGGAGCTGTTTTTT.

CDR3 protein: CASSPGGGVRTGELFF. The CDR3 DNA reads TGCGCCAGCAGCCCCGGGGGGGGCGTTCGGACCGGGGAGCTGTTTTTT. The chain is built from TRBV5-1 and TRBJ2-2, with 8 positions matching TRBD2. Germline V lookup: CDR1 SGHRS, CDR2 YFSETQ. V lost 4 bases and J lost 5; bases outside the gene matches: 10. The CDR3 has 16 residues. Based on the CDR3 plus reference TRBV5-1 and TRBJ2-2, the full variable domain is KAGVTQTPRYLIKTRGQQVTLSCSPISGHRSVSWYQQTPGQGLQFLFEYFSETQRNKGNFPGRFSGRQFSNSRSEMNVSTLELGDSALYLCASSPGGGVRTGELFFGEGSRLTVL.

The V call is TRBV6-8, the J call TRBJ2-1; D is undetermined. The CDR3 consists of 20 residues. Germline CDR1 reads MNHGY; CDR2 reads SAAAGT. V was clipped by 3 bases and J by 0 bases, with 24 bases between them. This CDR3 is CASSYSAAETLSHSYNEQFF. Written as DNA, the CDR3 is TGTGCCAGCAGTTATTCCGCCGCGGAAACTCTTTCCCACTCCTACAATGAGCAGTTCTTC.